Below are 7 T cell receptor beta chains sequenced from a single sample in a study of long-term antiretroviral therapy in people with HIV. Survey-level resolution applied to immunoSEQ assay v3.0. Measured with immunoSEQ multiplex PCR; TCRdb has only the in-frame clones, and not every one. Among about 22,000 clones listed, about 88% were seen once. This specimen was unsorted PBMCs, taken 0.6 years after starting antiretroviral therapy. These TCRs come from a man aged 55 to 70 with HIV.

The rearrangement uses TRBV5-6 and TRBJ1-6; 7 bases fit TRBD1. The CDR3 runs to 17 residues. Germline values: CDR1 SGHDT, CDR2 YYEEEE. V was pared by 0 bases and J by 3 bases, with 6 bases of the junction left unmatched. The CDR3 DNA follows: TGTGCCAGCAGCTTGGGGCAGGGGGTGTACTATAATTCACCCCTCCACTTT. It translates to CASSLGQGVYYNSPLHF.

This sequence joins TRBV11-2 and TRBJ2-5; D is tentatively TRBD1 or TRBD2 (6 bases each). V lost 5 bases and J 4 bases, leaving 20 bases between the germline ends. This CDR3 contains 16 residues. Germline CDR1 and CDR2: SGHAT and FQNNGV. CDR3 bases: TGTGCCAGCAGCCTACTAACAGGGAACGGGGGAGAGACCCAGTACTTC. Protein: CASSLLTGNGGETQYF.

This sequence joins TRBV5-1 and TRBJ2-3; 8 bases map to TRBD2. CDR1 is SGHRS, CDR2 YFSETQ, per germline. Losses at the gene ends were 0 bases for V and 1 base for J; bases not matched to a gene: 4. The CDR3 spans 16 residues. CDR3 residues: CASSLGLAGGTDTQYF. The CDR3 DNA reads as TGCGCCAGCAGCTTGGGGCTAGCGGGCGGCACAGATACGCAGTATTTT. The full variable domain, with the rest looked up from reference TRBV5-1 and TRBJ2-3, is KAGVTQTPRYLIKTRGQQVTLSCSPISGHRSVSWYQQTPGQGLQFLFEYFSETQRNKGNFPGRFSGRQFSNSRSEMNVSTLELGDSALYLCASSLGLAGGTDTQYFGPGTRLTVL.

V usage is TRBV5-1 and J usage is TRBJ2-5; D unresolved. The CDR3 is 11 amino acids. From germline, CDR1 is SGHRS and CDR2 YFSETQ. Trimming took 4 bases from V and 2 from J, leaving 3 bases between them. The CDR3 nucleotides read TGCGCCAGCAGCGTACAAGAGACCCAGTACTTC. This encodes CASSVQETQYF. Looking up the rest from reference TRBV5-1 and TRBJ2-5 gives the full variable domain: KAGVTQTPRYLIKTRGQQVTLSCSPISGHRSVSWYQQTPGQGLQFLFEYFSETQRNKGNFPGRFSGRQFSNSRSEMNVSTLELGDSALYLCASSVQETQYFGPGTRLLVL.

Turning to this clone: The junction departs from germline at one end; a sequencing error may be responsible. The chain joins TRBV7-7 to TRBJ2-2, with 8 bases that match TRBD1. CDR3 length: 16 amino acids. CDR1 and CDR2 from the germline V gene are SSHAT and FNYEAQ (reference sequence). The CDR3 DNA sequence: TGTGCTAGCAGCTTAGCGACAGGGGAGGTTGCCGGGGAGCTGTTTTTT. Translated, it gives CASSLATGEVAGELFF.

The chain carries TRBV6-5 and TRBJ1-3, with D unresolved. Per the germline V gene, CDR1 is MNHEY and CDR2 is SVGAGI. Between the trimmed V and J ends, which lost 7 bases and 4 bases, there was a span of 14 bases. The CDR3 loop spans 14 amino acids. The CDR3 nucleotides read TGTGCCAGCACTAAATCTACGGTCGGAAACACCATATATTTT. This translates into CASTKSTVGNTIYF.

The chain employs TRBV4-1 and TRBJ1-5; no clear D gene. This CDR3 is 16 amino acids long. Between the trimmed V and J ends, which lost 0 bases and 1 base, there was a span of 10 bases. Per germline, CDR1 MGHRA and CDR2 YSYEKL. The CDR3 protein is CASSQEVGLSNQPQHF. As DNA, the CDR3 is TGCGCCAGCAGCCAAGAAGTGGGTCTGAGCAATCAGCCCCAGCATTTT.